This T cell receptor (beta chain) comes out of a study of monozygotic twins with inflammatory bowel disease. In regard to this clonotype: Its target is unknown.

Reprocessing the 5' RACE reads, TCRdb reports a single entry for every CDR3 protein and omits DNA. Recorded here are around 190,000 distinct CDR3 sequences; the top ten clones represent roughly 1.5%. General observations from the study: Patient repertoire variability may have increased through differing immunosuppressive treatments. Lower TCRbeta diversity (inverse Simpson) was seen in IBD patients than in healthy co-twins. IBD patients share fewer clonotypes with other people than healthy twins do, especially with disease activity.

This CDR3 spans 15 amino acids. The rearrangement joins TRBV12-3 or TRBV12-4 to TRBJ2-2; TCRdb designates TRBD2, a call that cannot be tested without DNA. This receptor was identified in a human donor with ulcerative colitis or Crohn's disease, or a healthy co-twin of an affected twin (not recorded which). Material: blood. The CDR3 is CASSILAGRTGELFF.